Listed below are T cell receptor beta chains from one sample, sequenced in a study of cytotoxic CD8 clonotypes in ibrutinib-treated CLL. Method: immunoSEQ multiplex PCR; TCRdb's copy keeps in-frame clones and lacks some. The sample has approximately 140,000 clones; around three quarters are singletons. The source was PBMCs, collected after 12 months of ibrutinib treatment. The receptors were sampled from a human donor with chronic lymphocytic leukemia. The CDR3 runs from the conserved cysteine through the conserved F or W. D genes are given only for firm matches. Expanded clones are given a class, and other clones once, few, many or no size at all.

size	J	D	V	CDR3	DNA
few	TRBJ1-4	.	TRBV11-2	CASSHGEAATNEKLFF	TGTGCCAGCAGCCACGGTGAAGCCGCAACTAATGAAAAACTGTTTTTT
.	TRBJ1-2	.	TRBV6-4	CASAPGLNYGYTF	TGTGCCAGTGCCCCGGGACTTAACTATGGCTACACCTTC
.	TRBJ1-2	.	TRBV30	CAWDQGGTYGYTF	TGTGCCTGGGACCAGGGAGGGACCTATGGCTACACCTTC
.	TRBJ2-7	.	TRBV29-1	CSALGNYEQYF	TGCAGCGCCCTTGGGAACTACGAGCAGTACTTC
.	TRBJ2-2	TRBD2	TRBV7-3	CASGHSGRGTGELFF	TGTGCCAGCGGACATAGCGGGAGGGGTACCGGGGAGCTGTTTTTT
.	TRBJ1-4	.	TRBV12-5	CASGLVVEDEKLFF	TGTGCTAGTGGTTTGGTAGTGGAAGATGAAAAACTGTTTTTT
.	TRBJ2-4	.	TRBV15	CATSRAGVKNIQYF	TGTGCCACCAGCAGAGCAGGGGTAAAAAACATTCAGTACTTC
.	TRBJ2-1	TRBD1	TRBV7-3	CASSLMGTGKDNEQFF	TGTGCCAGCAGCTTAATGGGGACAGGGAAGGACAATGAGCAGTTCTTC
.	TRBJ2-5	.	TRBV6-1	CASSELGNQYF	TGTGCCAGCAGTGAATTGGGGAACCAGTACTTC
.	TRBJ2-3	TRBD2	TRBV7-2	CASSLAPSGGAGDTQYF	TGTGCCAGCAGCTTAGCCCCTAGCGGGGGGGCCGGAGATACGCAGTATTTT
.	TRBJ2-3	.	TRBV28	CASTNAVISTTDTQYF	TGTGCCAGCACCAACGCGGTTATCAGCACCACAGATACGCAGTATTTT
.	TRBJ1-2	TRBD1	TRBV2	CASSYAGGASGYTF	TGTGCCAGCAGTTACGCAGGGGGCGCGAGCGGCTACACCTTC
.	TRBJ2-7	TRBD1	TRBV5-1	CASSRTPGTGDDEQYF	TGCGCCAGCAGCCGAACCCCCGGGACAGGGGACGACGAGCAGTACTTC
few	TRBJ2-7	.	TRBV4-2	CASSQESGPLEQYF	TGTGCCAGCAGCCAAGAGAGCGGGCCCCTCGAGCAGTACTTC
many	TRBJ2-2	TRBD2	TRBV5-1	CASSPTGLVTGELFF	TGCGCCAGCAGCCCGACGGGACTAGTTACCGGGGAGCTGTTTTTT
.	TRBJ2-7	TRBD2	TRBV9	CASSAASGRGDYEQYF	TGTGCCAGCAGCGCCGCTAGCGGGAGAGGAGATTACGAGCAGTACTTC
.	TRBJ2-2	.	TRBV7-2	CASRPRNTGELFF	TGTGCCAGCAGACCAAGGAACACCGGGGAGCTGTTTTTT